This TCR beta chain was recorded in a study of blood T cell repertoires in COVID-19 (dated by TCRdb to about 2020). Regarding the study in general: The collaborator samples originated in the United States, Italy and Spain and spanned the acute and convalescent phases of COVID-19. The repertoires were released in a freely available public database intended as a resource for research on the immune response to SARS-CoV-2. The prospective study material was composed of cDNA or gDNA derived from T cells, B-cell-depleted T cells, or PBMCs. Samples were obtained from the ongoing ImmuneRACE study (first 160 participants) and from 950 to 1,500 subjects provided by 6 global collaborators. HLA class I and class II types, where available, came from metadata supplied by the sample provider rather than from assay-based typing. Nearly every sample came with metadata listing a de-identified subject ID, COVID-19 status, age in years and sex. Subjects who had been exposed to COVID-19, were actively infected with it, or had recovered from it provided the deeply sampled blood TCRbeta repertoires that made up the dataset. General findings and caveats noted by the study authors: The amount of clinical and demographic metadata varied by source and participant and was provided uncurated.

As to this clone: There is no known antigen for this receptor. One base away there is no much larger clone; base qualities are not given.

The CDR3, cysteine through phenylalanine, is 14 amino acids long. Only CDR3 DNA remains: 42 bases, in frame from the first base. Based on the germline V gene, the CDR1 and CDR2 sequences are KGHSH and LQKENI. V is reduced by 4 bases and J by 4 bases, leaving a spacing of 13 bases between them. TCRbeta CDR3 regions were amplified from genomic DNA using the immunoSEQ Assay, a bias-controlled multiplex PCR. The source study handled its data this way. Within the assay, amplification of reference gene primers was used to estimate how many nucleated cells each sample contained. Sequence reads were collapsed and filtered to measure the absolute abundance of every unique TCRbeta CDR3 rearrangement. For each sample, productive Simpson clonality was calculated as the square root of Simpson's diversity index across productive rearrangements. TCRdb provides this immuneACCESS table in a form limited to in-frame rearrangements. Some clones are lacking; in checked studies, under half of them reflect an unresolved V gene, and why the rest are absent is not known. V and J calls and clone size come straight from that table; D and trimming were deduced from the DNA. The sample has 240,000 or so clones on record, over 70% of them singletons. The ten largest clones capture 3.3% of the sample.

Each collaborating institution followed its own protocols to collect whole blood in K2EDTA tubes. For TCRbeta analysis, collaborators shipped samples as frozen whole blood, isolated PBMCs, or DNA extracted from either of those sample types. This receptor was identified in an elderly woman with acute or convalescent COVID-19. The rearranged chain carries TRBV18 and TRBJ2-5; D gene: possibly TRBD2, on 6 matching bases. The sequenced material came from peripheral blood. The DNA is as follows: TGTGCCAGCTCACTCACGACTAGTGGAGAGACCCAGTACTTC. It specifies CASSLTTSGETQYF.